This paragraph covers one T cell receptor (beta chain) sequence. Synthesis of TCR beta cDNA was carried out from 450 to 650 ng total RNA with a constant-region primer. Researchers made the TCR beta libraries by running three nested multiplex PCR rounds with slightly modified ARM-PCR. The two initial PCR rounds, roughly 10 cycles each, used TRBV1-TRBV30 forward and C-beta reverse primers. TCRdb independently ran MiXCR on the multiplex PCR reads; one entry per CDR3 protein. The sample has 300,000 to 350,000 distinct CDR3 sequences, around three fifths seen once. The CDR3 sequence is 15 residues long. J was trimmed by 4 bases and V by 5 bases; bases with no gene match: 9. The data derive from a study of tumor-infiltrating lymphocytes in primary liver carcinoma. Study details: Subjects presented with primary liver carcinoma managed by surgical resection. Patients of both sexes were 30 to 69 years old. Tumors were staged T1-T3 N0M0 and measured 4.2 to 10 cm across.

It was unsorted whole blood that yielded blood RNA, and germline DNA was also extracted. V is TRBV12-3 or TRBV12-4 and J is TRBJ2-5, with 8 bases identical to TRBD1. The clonotype was recovered from a young woman with primary liver carcinoma and hepatitis B virus infection. Sequenced: peripheral blood. CDR3 sequence (DNA): TGTGCCAGCAGTCTGTGGGGACAGGCCCCAGAGACCCAGTACTTC. Amino acids: CASSLWGQAPETQYF.